The source of this T cell receptor beta chain is a study of T cells after somatic rescue of genetic block. The data were produced by immunoSEQ multiplex PCR, yet TCRdb's version contains in-frame clones alone and is incomplete. The sample carries about 10,000 clones, 74% recorded once. The CDR3 is 13 amino acids. Trimming removed 3 bases from V and 7 bases from J, with 12 bases in between. CDR1 is LNHDA, CDR2 SQIVND, per germline (reference sequence). The genes are TRBV19 and TRBJ1-1; the D is unclear. This clonotype was sampled from a boy younger than 18. The sequencing sample was made of peripheral blood mononuclear cells (PBMCs). The chain's CDR3 is CASSIGQLGEAFF. CDR3 sequence (DNA): TGTGCCAGTAGTATCGGGCAGCTGGGTGAAGCTTTCTTT.